This TCR beta chain was captured by sequencing in a study of T cells in Graves' hyperthyroidism and ophthalmopathy. Germline trimming cut 1 base from V and 5 bases from J; bases unmatched to any gene: 4. Germline V CDR1 and CDR2: LNHNV, YYDKDF (reference sequence). CDR3 length: 14 residues. Subjects aged 18 to 65 presented with newly diagnosed hyperthyroidism of less than 2 months' duration. Diagnoses used clinical symptoms, serum thyroxine and TRAb, thyroid ultrasound and orbital computed tomography. It was at first hyperthyroidism diagnosis, before any ophthalmopathy symptoms, that the blood sample was taken. Amplification of TCR beta CDR3 regions used RNA as the template. RT-PCR in the first round (using the HTBI primer set) targeted the TCR CDR3. TCRdb recomputed calls from the multiplex PCR reads with MiXCR, one row per CDR3 protein. The repertoire consists of fewer than 300,000 distinct CDR3 sequences, with around 25% occurring once and the leading ten covering roughly 24%.

Study-wide results and caveats: Ophthalmopathy prediction by the model preceded onset by a median approximately six months.

Details on this clonotype: The antigen is not known.

Sequenced material: blood. The clonotype was recovered from a man in his forties with Graves' hyperthyroidism that later progressed to Graves' ophthalmopathy. The genes are TRBV15 and TRBJ2-5; 7 positions agree with TRBD1. The CDR3 spells CATSRGQGWETQYF. The CDR3 bases are TGTGCCACCAGCAGAGGACAGGGATGGGAGACCCAGTACTTC.